These 2 T cell receptor beta chains share one sample of origin, sequenced in a study of CD8 T cells in ankylosing spondylitis. TCRdb independently ran MiXCR on the 5' RACE reads; one entry per CDR3 protein. The sample includes roughly 670,000 distinct CDR3 sequences, roughly 19% of them seen just once. Points from the study as a whole: Ankylosing spondylitis blood appeared to be characterized by a TCR beta motif of roughly eight highly homologous variants.

These receptors have no known antigen. The sequenced material came from blood, either unsorted or a sorted T cell fraction (not recorded which). The receptors derive from a male donor with ankylosing spondylitis.

The table lists this clonotype with many counts. This rearrangement joins TRBV20-1 to TRBJ2-7; D unclear. CDR3 size: 11 residues. V was clipped by 4 bases and J by 4 bases, with 8 bases between them. CDR1 and CDR2 (germline): DFQATT, SNEGSKA (reference sequence). The CDR3 protein is CSAKEGYEQYF. In nucleotides, the CDR3 is TGCAGTGCTAAGGAAGGGTACGAGCAGTACTTC.

The chain employs TRBV28 and TRBJ1-2; D is ambiguous. The CDR3 loop spans 14 amino acids. Deletions cut 3 bases from V and 4 bases from J, with 12 bases between. Germline V lookup: CDR1 MDHEN, CDR2 SYDVKM. The CDR3 sequence is CASSLGHRVYGYTF. CDR3 nucleotides: TGTGCCAGCAGTTTGGGCCATAGGGTCTATGGCTACACCTTC.